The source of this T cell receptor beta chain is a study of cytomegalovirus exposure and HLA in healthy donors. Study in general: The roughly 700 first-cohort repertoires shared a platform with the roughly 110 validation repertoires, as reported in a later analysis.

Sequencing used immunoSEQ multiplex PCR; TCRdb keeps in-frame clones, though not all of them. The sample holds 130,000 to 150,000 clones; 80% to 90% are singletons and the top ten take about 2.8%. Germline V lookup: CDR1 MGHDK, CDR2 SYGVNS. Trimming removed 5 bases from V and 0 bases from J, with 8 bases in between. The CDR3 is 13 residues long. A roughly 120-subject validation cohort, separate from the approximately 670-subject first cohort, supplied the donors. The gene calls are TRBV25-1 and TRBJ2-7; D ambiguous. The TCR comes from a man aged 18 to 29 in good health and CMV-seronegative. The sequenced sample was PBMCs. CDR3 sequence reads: CASSRQDSYEQYF. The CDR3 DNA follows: TGTGCCAGCAGTCGGCAGGACTCCTACGAGCAGTACTTC.